These T cell receptor beta chains were read from a single sample in a study of cytomegalovirus exposure and HLA in healthy donors. The method was immunoSEQ multiplex PCR; TCRdb's version includes in-frame clones alone and lacks a portion of them. The sample contains some 200,000 clones, roughly 86% of which appear only once. The sequencing sample was made of PBMCs. The source of these receptors is a man aged 30 to 45 in good health and CMV-seropositive. Both conserved end residues are part of each CDR3. D genes are given only for firm matches. Clone size is shown for a subset of rows, as once, few, many or a class of expanded clone.

TGCGCCAGCAGTCGGTCAGACCACCTCTATGGCTACACCTTC,CASSRSDHLYGYTF,.,TRBV10-1,few,TRBJ1-2
TGTGCCAGCAGCTACGGGGACAGGGAGCAGTTCTTC,CASSYGDREQFF,TRBD1,TRBV13,.,TRBJ2-1
TGTGCCAGCACCCCGGTGGCAGCCCCCGGGGAGCTGTTTTTT,CASTPVAAPGELFF,.,TRBV6-1,.,TRBJ2-2
TGTGCCAGCAGTGAAGCGCCAAGGGCAGATACGCAGTATTTT,CASSEAPRADTQYF,.,TRBV6-1,once,TRBJ2-3
TGCGCCAGCAGGGAAGACAGAACGGAGACCCAGTACTTC,CASREDRTETQYF,.,TRBV10-2,.,TRBJ2-5
TGTGCCAGCAGTTTACAGGGACAGGGACAAAGCTACGAGCAGTACTTC,CASSLQGQGQSYEQYF,TRBD1,TRBV28,.,TRBJ2-7
TGTGCCAGCAGCTTGGAAGCGGGAGAGTGGGATACGCAGTATTTT,CASSLEAGEWDTQYF,TRBD2,TRBV5-4,.,TRBJ2-3
TGTGCCTGGAGTGTACGTGAAGGTCAGCCCCAGCATTTT,CAWSVREGQPQHF,.,TRBV30,.,TRBJ1-5
TGCAGCGTTGAAGCCTCAGAGGACACTGAAGCTTTCTTT,CSVEASEDTEAFF,.,TRBV29-1,once,TRBJ1-1
TGTGCCAGCAGTCCTAGAATTAGCACAGATACGCAGTATTTT,CASSPRISTDTQYF,.,TRBV28,once,TRBJ2-3
TGTGCCAGCAGCTTGGGGAGTCAGCCCCAGCATTTT,CASSLGSQPQHF,.,TRBV7-9,few,TRBJ1-5
TGCGCCAGCAGCCCCGACAGAGAGCAGTTCTTC,CASSPDREQFF,.,TRBV5-1,.,TRBJ2-1
TGTGCCAGCAGCCCGAAACGGGTGACGGATGAGCAGTTCTTC,CASSPKRVTDEQFF,.,TRBV7-2,.,TRBJ2-1
TGCGCCAGCAGCCCCGGACCGATAGAAGGCGGGGAGCTGTTTTTT,CASSPGPIEGGELFF,.,TRBV4-1,.,TRBJ2-2
TGTGCCAGCAGTACCCAGTACACTGAAGCTTTCTTT,CASSTQYTEAFF,.,TRBV25-1,.,TRBJ1-1
TGTGCCAGCAGCGGAGACTCCTACGAGCAGTACTTC,CASSGDSYEQYF,.,TRBV2,.,TRBJ2-7
TGTGCCAGCAGAAACCTTAGGAACACAGATACGCAGTATTTT,CASRNLRNTDTQYF,.,TRBV11-2,once,TRBJ2-3
TGTGCCAGCAGCTTACTGTCGGGTAGCTCTGGAAACACCATATATTTT,CASSLLSGSSGNTIYF,.,TRBV11-3,.,TRBJ1-3
TGTGCCAGCTCACCCGTCACCTACAATGAGCAGTTCTTC,CASSPVTYNEQFF,.,TRBV18,.,TRBJ2-1
TGCGCCAGCAGCCAAGTTGGAGGGGGAGGTGGAAACACCATATATTTT,CASSQVGGGGGNTIYF,.,TRBV4-3,once,TRBJ1-3
TGCGCCAGCAGCCAAGAGGGACTAGCGGGACTGAACACCGGGGAGCTGTTTTTT,CASSQEGLAGLNTGELFF,TRBD2,TRBV4-1,.,TRBJ2-2
TGTGCCACTGGACTAGCGACCTACGAGCAGTACTTC,CATGLATYEQYF,TRBD2,TRBV10-3,once,TRBJ2-7
TGTGCCAGCAGCCCCAGCGGGGGGCCAGATACGCAGTATTTT,CASSPSGGPDTQYF,TRBD2,TRBV5-4,.,TRBJ2-3
TGTGCCAGCAGCCTCCATCTTACGTCAGATCAGCCCCAGCATTTT,CASSLHLTSDQPQHF,.,TRBV4-2,.,TRBJ1-5
TGCGCCAGCAGCTCGGCAGGGGTTAAAGATACGCAGTATTTT,CASSSAGVKDTQYF,.,TRBV5-1,.,TRBJ2-3
TGTGCCAGCGGTAGACAGGGAAGTTATCAAAACATTCAGTACTTC,CASGRQGSYQNIQYF,TRBD1,TRBV6-1,.,TRBJ2-4
TGCAGCGGTTGGATATCGGGATTGGATGAGCAGTTCTTC,CSGWISGLDEQFF,.,TRBV29-1,.,TRBJ2-1
TGTGCCAGCAGTGCGCGCGCCAGGCATACGGACTCTGGAAACACCATATATTTT,CASSARARHTDSGNTIYF,.,TRBV25-1,once,TRBJ1-3
TGTGCCAGCAGTTTGCGGGGTGGTGAAAAACTGTTTTTT,CASSLRGGEKLFF,.,TRBV27,.,TRBJ1-4
TGTGCCAGCAGTTCTCTCGGGGTTAATGAAAAACTGTTTTTT,CASSSLGVNEKLFF,.,TRBV6-7,.,TRBJ1-4
TGTGCCAGCAGTTACCAGGGTGACACTGAAGCTTTCTTT,CASSYQGDTEAFF,.,TRBV6-5,.,TRBJ1-1
TGTGCCAGCAGCTCCCCAAGGAGCATTGGAAACACCATATATTTT,CASSSPRSIGNTIYF,.,TRBV28,.,TRBJ1-3
TGTGCCAGCAGCTTGAAATACGGCTCTCCCAAAAACATTCAGTACTTC,CASSLKYGSPKNIQYF,.,TRBV5-6,.,TRBJ2-4
TGTGCCAGCAGCGTAGAGGGACAGACTGAAGCTTTCTTT,CASSVEGQTEAFF,TRBD1,TRBV9,.,TRBJ1-1
TGCAGTTCGAAGTCAGGGAGGGCCGAGACCCAGTACTTC,CSSKSGRAETQYF,TRBD2,TRBV29-1,.,TRBJ2-5
TGTGCCAGCAGCCCCAGACAGGGGGTCAATGAGCAGTTCTTC,CASSPRQGVNEQFF,TRBD1,TRBV9,.,TRBJ2-1
TGTGCCAGCAGCTTAGGGCTAAATCAGCCCCAGCATTTT,CASSLGLNQPQHF,.,TRBV11-3,.,TRBJ1-5
TGTGCCAGCAGCTCGGGACAGGGCCGGTCCTACGAGCAGTACTTC,CASSSGQGRSYEQYF,TRBD1,TRBV7-2,.,TRBJ2-7
TGCGCCAGCAGCGAGGTGACAGGGAACACTGAAGCTTTCTTT,CASSEVTGNTEAFF,.,TRBV5-1,.,TRBJ1-1
TGTGCCAGCAGCCAACCGACTAGCGGGAGTCAAGATACGCAGTATTTT,CASSQPTSGSQDTQYF,TRBD2,TRBV4-2,.,TRBJ2-3
TGTGCCTGGAGTGGGCCGGACACCGCGCCCCAGCATTTT,CAWSGPDTAPQHF,.,TRBV30,.,TRBJ1-5
TGCGCCAGCAGCCCTACGGACAGCCCCAATCAGCCCCAGCATTTT,CASSPTDSPNQPQHF,.,TRBV4-1,.,TRBJ1-5
TGTGCCAGCAGTGACAGGGGCACAGATACGCAGTATTTT,CASSDRGTDTQYF,.,TRBV6-4,.,TRBJ2-3
TGTGCCAGCAGCGTAGAGGTAGTAAAGACCGGGGAGCTGTTTTTT,CASSVEVVKTGELFF,.,TRBV9,.,TRBJ2-2
TGTGCCAGCAGATCGCTCAGGGGGCAGCCCCAGCATTTT,CASRSLRGQPQHF,TRBD1,TRBV6-5,.,TRBJ1-5
TGTGCCAGCTCACCCCTGGGAGGGAATGAGCAGTTCTTC,CASSPLGGNEQFF,TRBD2,TRBV18,.,TRBJ2-1
TGTGCCACCAGCAACGACAGAACCTACGAGCAGTACTTC,CATSNDRTYEQYF,.,TRBV15,.,TRBJ2-7
TGTGCCAGCAGCTACGGGACTAGCTTTGAGACCCAGTACTTC,CASSYGTSFETQYF,TRBD2,TRBV9,once,TRBJ2-5
TGTGCCAGCAGCTTTTTAGGCAGGGACATGGTTTTT,CASSFLGRDMVF,.,TRBV7-9,.,TRBJ1-4
TGCGCCAGCAGCTTGGATGGGCGGCGAAACACCATATATTTT,CASSLDGRRNTIYF,.,TRBV5-1,.,TRBJ1-3
TGCGCCAGCAGCCCTATTGTGGTTTCTAGACACATTCAGTACTTC,CASSPIVVSRHIQYF,.,TRBV4-1,.,TRBJ2-4
TGTGCCAGCGGGGGCCATAGCAATCAGCCCCAGCATTTT,CASGGHSNQPQHF,.,TRBV6-5,.,TRBJ1-5
TGTGCCAGCTCACCACCGAGTGGCGGCAATGAGCAGTTCTTC,CASSPPSGGNEQFF,.,TRBV18,.,TRBJ2-1
TGTGCCAGCAGCCCCGGACAGGGGCCCCAGCAGTACTTC,CASSPGQGPQQYF,TRBD1,TRBV11-3,.,TRBJ2-7